A single sample gave rise to the 27 T cell receptor beta chains below, sequenced in a study of OX40 agonist ivuxolimab in advanced cancers. Only in-frame clones appear in the TCRdb table, and some are missing; sequencing was by immunoSEQ multiplex PCR. The repertoire has around 80,000 clones, around 86% of them found once; the top ten carry roughly 0.54%. The material was CD4+ or CD8+ T cells sorted from blood, obtained in a trial of the OX40 agonist ivuxolimab. These receptor sequences come from an adult with an advanced solid tumor such as melanoma, head and neck, liver or kidney cancer.

This clone was observed once. The gene calls are TRBV4-1 and TRBJ1-1, with unresolved D. CDR1 is MGHRA and CDR2 is YSYEKL in the germline V gene. The CDR3 is 16 residues long. Deletions cut 3 bases from V and 1 base from J, with 15 bases between. CDR3 region: CASSHAIGQANTEAFF. CDR3 nucleotide sequence: TGCGCCAGCAGCCACGCTATCGGTCAGGCGAACACTGAAGCTTTCTTT.

The rearrangement links TRBV5-4 to TRBJ2-7; D gene ambiguous. Deletions cut 4 bases from V and 0 bases from J, with 14 bases between. The CDR3 extends over 15 amino acids. Germline CDR1 reads SGHNT; CDR2 reads YYREEE (reference sequence). CDR3 region: CASSPPGSVSYEQYF. For the CDR3, the DNA is TGTGCCAGCAGCCCACCCGGCAGCGTCTCCTACGAGCAGTACTTC.

This chain uses TRBV4-1 with TRBJ1-2; D unresolved. This CDR3 comprises 17 residues. V dropped 2 bases and J dropped 0 bases, with 16 bases sitting between them. The germline V gene encodes CDR1 MGHRA and CDR2 YSYEKL. The CDR3 DNA follows: TGCGCCAGCAGCCAACCGACCGGCAGATATACTAACTATGGCTACACCTTC. Translating it yields CASSQPTGRYTNYGYTF.

CDR3 DNA sequence: TGTGCCAGCAGCCCCCATTCTTCCTCCTACGAGCAGTACTTC. It translates to CASSPHSSSYEQYF. The chain is built from TRBV7-8 and TRBJ2-7, with D unresolved. Germline loops: CDR1 SGHVS, CDR2 FQNEAQ. Between the trimmed V and J ends, which lost 5 bases and 0 bases, there was a span of 11 bases. This CDR3 is built from 14 residues.

The chain combines TRBV27 with TRBJ1-4; the D gene is possibly TRBD1 (5 bases). Trimming removed 6 bases from V and 8 bases from J, with 19 bases in between. The V gene's germline CDR1 is MNHEY and CDR2 SMNVEV (reference sequence). This CDR3 contains 15 residues. CDR3 protein: CASRAGRTTREKLFF. CDR3 nucleotides: TGTGCCAGCAGGGCGGGACGGACGACTCGGGAAAAACTGTTTTTT.

The chain has TRBV19 and TRBJ2-5; TRBD1 agrees at 8 bases. V trimming: 6 bases; J trimming: 1 base; junction bases outside the gene matches: 1. Germline-derived CDR1 and CDR2 are LNHDA and SQIVND (reference sequence). This CDR3 spans 13 amino acids. The CDR3 coding sequence is TGTGCCAGTAGCCAGGGGGCCCAAGAGACCCAGTACTTC. Amino acids: CASSQGAQETQYF.

J is TRBJ1-2 and V is TRBV6-6; D is undetermined. The CDR3 is 14 residues long. Germline V lookup: CDR1 MNHNY, CDR2 SVGAGI (reference sequence). Between the trimmed V and J ends, which lost 7 bases and 1 base, there was a span of 13 bases. As DNA, the CDR3 is TGTGCCAGCAAAGGAACAGCCGGTAACTATGGCTACACCTTC. Translated: CASKGTAGNYGYTF.

The gene calls are TRBV7-2 and TRBJ1-1; 10 nucleotides line up with TRBD1. The V segment lost 0 bases and the J segment 6 bases; nucleotides outside the gene matches: 4. Germline V gene lookup returns CDR1 SGHTA and CDR2 FQGNSA. This CDR3 is built from 15 residues. The CDR3 DNA is TGTGCCAGCAGCTTAGCGGGACAGGGGATGGCTGAAGCTTTCTTT. The encoded protein is CASSLAGQGMAEAFF.

In this sample, this clone turned up once. The chain combines TRBV5-1 with TRBJ1-1; 9 bases align to TRBD1. The CDR3 runs to 14 residues. The V segment lost 4 bases and the J segment 4 bases; nucleotides outside the gene matches: 5. Germline lookup yields CDR1 SGHRS and CDR2 YFSETQ. The CDR3 spells CASSEATGGTEAFF. The CDR3 DNA follows: TGCGCCAGCAGCGAGGCGACAGGGGGCACTGAAGCTTTCTTT.

The chain links TRBV2 to TRBJ1-4; no reliable D call. CDR1 is SNHLY and CDR2 is FYNNEI in the germline V gene. There are 13 residues in the CDR3. The V and J ends lost 8 bases and 5 bases respectively, with 12 bases between them. The CDR3 bases are TGTGCCAGCGGGCCGGTTGAAAATGAAAAACTGTTTTTT. This codes for CASGPVENEKLFF.

The chain has TRBV5-1 and TRBJ1-2; D is possibly TRBD1 (5 bases). V shed 0 bases and J shed 2 bases, with 14 bases lying between them. The CDR3 has 16 residues. Germline values: CDR1 SGHRS, CDR2 YFSETQ. The CDR3 region is CASSLEAAGRNYGYTF. The CDR3 coding sequence is TGCGCCAGCAGCTTGGAGGCGGCAGGGCGGAACTATGGCTACACCTTC.

The chain carries TRBV5-6 and TRBJ2-5, with a possible D match to TRBD2 (6 bases). Germline V CDR1 and CDR2: SGHDT, YYEEEE. CDR3 size: 17 residues. V was clipped by 0 bases and J by 7 bases, with 22 bases between them. CDR3 amino acids: CASSLAHGGRGRLTQYF. The CDR3, as DNA: TGTGCCAGCAGCTTGGCCCACGGGGGTCGGGGTAGATTGACCCAGTACTTC.

This chain joins TRBV6-1 and TRBJ1-1, with D possibly TRBD1 on 5 matching bases. The V gene lost 7 bases and the J gene lost 11 bases, with 17 bases spanning the gap. Germline assignment: CDR1 MNHNS and CDR2 SASEGT. This CDR3 contains 12 residues. CDR3 protein: CASNPRGGTAFF. The CDR3 bases are TGTGCCAGCAATCCCCGGGGGGGAACGGCTTTCTTT.

The chain links TRBV7-3 to TRBJ2-1, with 9 bases identical to TRBD2. In germline, CDR1 is SGHTA, CDR2 FQGTGA. With 3 bases clipped from V and 4 bases from J, the junction kept 4 bases outside the gene matches. CDR3 size: 15 residues. DNA of the CDR3: TGTGCCAGCAGCTTGACTAGCGGAATGTACAATGAGCAGTTCTTC. Its translation: CASSLTSGMYNEQFF.

The chain recombines TRBV29-1 with TRBJ2-7; possibly TRBD1 for D (5 bases). CDR3 length: 11 amino acids. V lost 1 base to trimming and J lost 9 bases, with 10 bases between them. Germline CDR1 reads SQVTM; CDR2 reads ANQGSEA. The CDR3 coding sequence is TGCAGCGTTGAAGGGCTAACAGGGCAGTACTTC. Its translation: CSVEGLTGQYF.

The rearrangement links TRBV5-1 to TRBJ1-4; 8 bases align to TRBD1. The CDR3 runs 16 residues. Germline V gene sequence: CDR1 SGHRS, CDR2 YFSETQ. V shed 4 bases, J shed 8 bases, and the junction held 13 bases outside the gene matches. CDR3 bases: TGCGCCAGCAGCCCTCGCGTGGCAGGGGGCCGCGAAAAACTGTTTTTT. It translates to CASSPRVAGGREKLFF.

V is TRBV7-2 and J is TRBJ2-6, with TRBD1 matching 7 bases. The J segment lost 0 bases and the V segment lost 5 bases, leaving 7 bases of the junction unmatched. Per germline, CDR1 SGHTA and CDR2 FQGNSA. The CDR3 length is 17 residues. The CDR3 DNA is TGTGCCAGCAGCACCCAAGGGGGCTACTCTGGGGCCAACGTCCTGACTTTC. Translated: CASSTQGGYSGANVLTF.

This chain connects TRBV5-1 to TRBJ2-4; TRBD1 matches 7 bases. From germline, CDR1 is SGHRS and CDR2 YFSETQ. The CDR3 extends over 16 amino acids. V shed 0 bases and J 7 bases; nucleotides not matched to a gene: 10. The CDR3 here is CASSLGTGTVLNIQYF. CDR3 DNA: TGCGCCAGCAGCTTGGGAACCGGGACAGTCCTCAACATTCAGTACTTC.

The rearrangement uses TRBV7-6 and TRBJ2-2; tentative D call: TRBD2 (5 bases). Germline V gene lookup returns CDR1 SGHVS and CDR2 FNYEAQ. The CDR3 runs 18 residues. V shed 1 base and J shed 1 base, with 16 bases lying between them. CDR3 DNA sequence: TGTGCCAGCAGCTTAGTGGCCCGGGGTACTTGGAACACCGGGGAGCTGTTTTTT. It is translated as CASSLVARGTWNTGELFF.

The chain uses TRBV2 and TRBJ2-1, with a tentative D call TRBD1 (6 bases). V was trimmed by 7 bases and J by 0 bases, leaving 10 bases between them. CDR3 length: 14 residues. The germline CDR1 and CDR2 sequences are SNHLY and FYNNEI. CDR3 DNA sequence: TGTGCCAGCAAAGAGGACAGCTCCTACAATGAGCAGTTCTTC. Protein sequence: CASKEDSSYNEQFF.

This clone was detected only once. The chain recombines TRBV9 with TRBJ1-2; weak D call: TRBD1 (5 bases). Trimming removed 0 bases at V and 5 bases at J, with 11 bases between. The germline V gene encodes CDR1 SGDLS and CDR2 YYNGEE. CDR3 length equals 14 residues. As DNA, the CDR3 is TGTGCCAGCAGCGTAGGGCAGGGAGAATATGGCTACACCTTC. It codes for CASSVGQGEYGYTF. Looking up the rest from reference TRBV9 and TRBJ1-2 gives the full variable domain: DSGVTQTPKHLITATGQRVTLRCSPRSGDLSVYWYQQSLDQGLQFLIQYYNGEERAKGNILERFSAQQFPDLHSELNLSSLELGDSALYFCASSVGQGEYGYTFGSGTRLTVV.

J is TRBJ1-1 and V is TRBV5-1; D may be TRBD1 (5 bases). V gave up 0 bases and J gave up 1 base, with 10 bases separating them. Germline CDR1 and CDR2: SGHRS and YFSETQ. The CDR3 is 15 amino acids. In nucleotides, the CDR3 is TGCGCCAGCAGCTTGGGGGGACGAAAGAACACTGAAGCTTTCTTT. It encodes CASSLGGRKNTEAFF.

The V call is TRBV30, the J call TRBJ1-1; D not certain. The CDR3 covers 13 residues. With 0 bases removed from V and 9 bases from J, the gap between germline ends came to 14 bases. In germline, CDR1 is GTSNPN, CDR2 SVGIG (reference sequence). CDR3 residues: CAWSVRDLFQAFF. The CDR3 DNA follows: TGTGCCTGGAGTGTCCGAGACCTTTTTCAAGCTTTCTTT.

The chain couples TRBV10-2 to TRBJ2-1; 7 bases fit TRBD2. The junction had 9 bases not matched to a gene; V was cut back by 4 bases and J by 9 bases. CDR3 length: 14 residues. CDR1 is WSHSY and CDR2 is SAAADI in the germline V gene. CDR3 region: CASSGAIGGGEQFF. The CDR3, as DNA: TGCGCCAGCAGTGGAGCGATAGGCGGGGGTGAGCAGTTCTTC.

The J gene is TRBJ1-2, the V gene TRBV30, with TRBD1 as a possible D gene (6 bases). Germline V CDR1 and CDR2: GTSNPN, SVGIG (reference sequence). The CDR3 loop spans 14 amino acids. V gave up 4 bases and J gave up 4 bases, with 16 bases separating them. CDR3 DNA sequence: TGTGCCTGGAAATGGGGCAGGGGAAGCTATGGCTACACCTTC. The encoded protein is CAWKWGRGSYGYTF.

This chain connects TRBV7-2 to TRBJ2-2; 10 bases agree with TRBD2. After removal of 5 bases from V and 3 bases from J, the junction contained 6 bases not matched to a gene. The germline CDR1 and CDR2 sequences are SGHTA and FQGNSA. The CDR3 totals 16 residues. CDR3 sequence (DNA): TGTGCCAGCAGCCCCCAGCGGGAGGGATACACCGGGGAGCTGTTTTTT. Its protein product is CASSPQREGYTGELFF.

The chain uses TRBV18 and TRBJ2-5; D is unresolved. The CDR3 runs to 15 residues. V lost 3 bases to trimming and J lost 10 bases, with 21 bases between them. In germline, CDR1 is KGHSH, CDR2 LQKENI. The CDR3 sequence: CASSPPSRPEDVQYF. For the CDR3, the DNA is TGTGCCAGCTCACCCCCATCCCGACCCGAGGATGTCCAGTACTTC.